The 11 T cell receptor beta chains presented below share a single source sample, sequenced in a study of CD8 T cells in ankylosing spondylitis. Which antigens these TCRs recognize remains unknown. MiXCR, run by TCRdb on the 5' RACE reads, gives a single entry per CDR3 protein. Of some 200,000 distinct CDR3 sequences listed, approximately 7.3% were seen once; the top ten hold about 14%. Study-wide points: What appeared characteristic of ankylosing spondylitis blood was a TCR beta motif of eight highly homologous variants.

The sequenced material came from blood, either unsorted or a sorted T cell fraction (not recorded which). The receptors originated from a male donor with ankylosing spondylitis.

This clonotype was observed at least ten times. This chain connects TRBV9 to TRBJ2-1; D uncertain. Looked up from germline, CDR1 is SGDLS and CDR2 is YYNGEE. This CDR3 has 12 amino acids. With 0 bases removed from V and 7 bases from J, the gap between germline ends came to 5 bases. Written as DNA, the CDR3 is TGTGCCAGCAGCGTAGACAGAAATGAGCAGTTCTTC. Residues: CASSVDRNEQFF. The complete variable domain, with remaining parts taken from reference TRBV9 and TRBJ2-1, reads DSGVTQTPKHLITATGQRVTLRCSPRSGDLSVYWYQQSLDQGLQFLIQYYNGEERAKGNILERFSAQQFPDLHSELNLSSLELGDSALYFCASSVDRNEQFFGPGTRLTVL.

This clonotype appeared a few times. The chain links TRBV7-6 to TRBJ2-5, with 9 bases that match TRBD1. V trimming: 5 bases; J trimming: 2 bases; junction bases outside the gene matches: 6. Germline CDR1 and CDR2: SGHVS and FNYEAQ. The CDR3 is 15 residues long. CDR3 amino acids: CASSRNDRGQETQYF. Written as DNA, the CDR3 is TGTGCCAGCAGCCGTAATGACAGGGGGCAAGAGACCCAGTACTTC.

This clonotype came up many times. The chain has TRBV27 and TRBJ2-3; D is possibly TRBD2 (6 bases). Germline CDR1 MNHEY, CDR2 SMNVEV (reference sequence). This CDR3 comprises 16 residues. The germline V and J ends were trimmed by 7 bases and 4 bases, with 21 bases remaining between them. CDR3 amino acids: CASTPSAGPLSDTQYF. Written as DNA, the CDR3 is TGTGCCAGCACCCCTAGCGCAGGGCCTTTATCAGATACGCAGTATTTT.

This clonotype was counted many times. V and J are TRBV29-1 and TRBJ2-3, with 7 bases aligning to TRBD2. Germline-derived CDR1 and CDR2 are SQVTM and ANQGSEA. The ends lost 5 bases at V and 3 bases at J; junction bases unmatched: 14. This CDR3 has 16 residues. CDR3 sequence (DNA): TGCAGCGTTAACCTCGGGGCGGGAGATATGACAGATACGCAGTATTTT. As protein: CSVNLGAGDMTDTQYF.

This clonotype has a handful of counts. The chain's CDR3 is CASSLAGTALPYNEQFF. CDR3 coding DNA: TGTGCCAGCAGCTTAGCGGGGACCGCGCTCCCTTACAATGAGCAGTTCTTC. The chain has TRBV11-1 and TRBJ2-1, with D perhaps matching TRBD1 or TRBD2 (5 bases each). Germline CDR1 and CDR2: SGHAT and FQDESV (reference sequence). The V and J ends lost 0 bases and 4 bases respectively, with 16 bases between them. The CDR3 contains 17 residues.

V and J are TRBV6-6 and TRBJ1-5; D is possibly TRBD1 (6 bases). Germline V lookup: CDR1 MNHNY, CDR2 SVGAGI (reference sequence). Trimming left V 3 bases short and J 3 bases short, with 9 bases between. This CDR3 is built from 14 residues. The CDR3 nucleotides are TGTGCCAGCAGTTATCCAGGGGTCAATCAGCCCCAGCATTTT. Amino acids: CASSYPGVNQPQHF.

This clonotype was seen at least ten times. The CDR3 loop is CASSSRGQVSGNTIYF. The CDR3, as DNA: TGCGCCAGCAGCTCCCGGGGACAGGTGTCTGGAAACACCATATATTTT. The chain carries TRBV5-1 and TRBJ1-3; 8 nucleotides line up with TRBD1. The CDR3 totals 16 residues. The V gene end was trimmed by 3 bases and the J gene end by 1 base; junction bases not matched to a gene: 6. Germline CDR1 and CDR2: SGHRS and YFSETQ.

Only a few counts were recorded for this clonotype. The chain uses TRBV30 and TRBJ2-1, with D perhaps matching TRBD1 (6 bases). Germline V gives CDR1 GTSNPN, CDR2 SVGIG (reference sequence). The V gene lost 2 bases and the J gene lost 0 bases, with 17 bases spanning the gap. This CDR3 spans 17 amino acids. CDR3 DNA: TGTGCCTGGAGTTACGTGATCGGGACACACTCCTACAATGAGCAGTTCTTC. Residues: CAWSYVIGTHSYNEQFF.

This clonotype was seen repeatedly, ten times or more. V and J are TRBV5-6 and TRBJ2-1, with D unresolved. This CDR3 is 13 amino acids long. Germline CDR1 is SGHDT and CDR2 is YYEEEE. Trimming removed 0 bases at V and 7 bases at J, with 8 bases between. CDR3 in amino acids: CASSLDRSNEQFF. The CDR3, as DNA: TGTGCCAGCAGCTTGGACCGGTCGAATGAGCAGTTCTTC. Combining the CDR3 with reference TRBV5-6 and TRBJ2-1 gives the whole variable domain DAGVTQSPTHLIKTRGQQVTLRCSPKSGHDTVSWYQQALGQGPQFIFQYYEEEERQRGNFPDRFSGHQFPNYSSELNVNALLLGDSALYLCASSLDRSNEQFFGPGTRLTVL.

The chain uses TRBV5-6 and TRBJ2-5; D may match TRBD1 or TRBD2 (5 bases each). Germline CDR1 SGHDT, CDR2 YYEEEE. V shed 3 bases and J shed 2 bases, with 20 bases lying between them. The CDR3 covers 17 residues. CDR3 in DNA: TGTGCCAGCAGCTCACCGAGGGGCAGAACCGATCAAGAGACCCAGTACTTC. It codes for CASSSPRGRTDQETQYF.

This clonotype was detected ten times or more. The chain is built from TRBV27 and TRBJ1-5; D may be TRBD1 (5 bases). Trimming shortened V by 8 bases and J by 6 bases, and 11 bases separated the two germline ends. CDR1 is MNHEY, CDR2 SMNVEV, per germline (reference sequence). CDR3 length equals 12 residues. CDR3: CASGGVRQPQHF. CDR3 sequence (DNA): TGTGCCAGCGGGGGGGTACGTCAGCCCCAGCATTTT.